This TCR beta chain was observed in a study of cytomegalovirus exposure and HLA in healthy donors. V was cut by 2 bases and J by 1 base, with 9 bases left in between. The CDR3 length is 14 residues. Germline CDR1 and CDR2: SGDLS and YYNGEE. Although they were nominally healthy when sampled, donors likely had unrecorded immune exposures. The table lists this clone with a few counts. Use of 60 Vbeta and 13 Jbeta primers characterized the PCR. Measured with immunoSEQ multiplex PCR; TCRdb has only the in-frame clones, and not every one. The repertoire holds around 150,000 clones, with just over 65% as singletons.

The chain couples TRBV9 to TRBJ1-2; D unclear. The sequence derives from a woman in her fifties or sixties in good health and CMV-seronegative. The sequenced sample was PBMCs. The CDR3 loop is CASSVQVDNYGYTF. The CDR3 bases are TGTGCCAGCAGCGTCCAGGTTGATAACTATGGCTACACCTTC.